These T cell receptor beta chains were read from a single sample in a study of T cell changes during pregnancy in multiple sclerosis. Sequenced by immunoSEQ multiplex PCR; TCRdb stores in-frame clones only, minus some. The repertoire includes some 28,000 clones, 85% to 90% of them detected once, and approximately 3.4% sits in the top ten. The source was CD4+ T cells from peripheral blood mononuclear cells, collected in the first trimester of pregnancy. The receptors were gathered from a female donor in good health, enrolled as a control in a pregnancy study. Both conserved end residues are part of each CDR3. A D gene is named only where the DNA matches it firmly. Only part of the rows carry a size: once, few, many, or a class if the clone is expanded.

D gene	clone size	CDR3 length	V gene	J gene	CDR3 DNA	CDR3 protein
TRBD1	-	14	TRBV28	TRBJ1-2	TGTGCCAGCAGCTCCACAGGGGGGAACTATGGCTACACCTTC	CASSSTGGNYGYTF
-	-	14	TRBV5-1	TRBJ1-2	TGCGCCAGCAGCTTGGGCTATGGGGGCCCTGGCTACACCTTC	CASSLGYGGPGYTF
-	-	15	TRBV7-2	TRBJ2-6	TGTGCCAGCAGCTTAGGGGCCTCTGGGGCCAACGTCCTGACTTTC	CASSLGASGANVLTF
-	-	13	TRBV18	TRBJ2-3	TGTGCCAGCTCACCCTCTCTCACAGATACGCAGTATTTT	CASSPSLTDTQYF
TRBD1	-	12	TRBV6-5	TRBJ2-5	TGTGCCAGCAGTAACAGGGGAGAGACCCAGTACTTC	CASSNRGETQYF
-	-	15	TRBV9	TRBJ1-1	TGTGCCAGCAGCGCCCATGGACAGATGAACACTGAAGCTTTCTTT	CASSAHGQMNTEAFF
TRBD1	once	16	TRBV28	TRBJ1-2	TGTGCCAGCAGAACCGGGACAGGGACTTGGGGCTATGGCTACACCTTC	CASRTGTGTWGYGYTF
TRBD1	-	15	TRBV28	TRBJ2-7	TGTGCCAGCAGCTTATACTTACAGGGGGCGCAGGAGCAGTACTTC	CASSLYLQGAQEQYF
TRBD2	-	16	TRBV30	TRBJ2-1	TGTGCCTGGAGTGCCAGACTAGCGGGACTTTACAATGAGCAGTTCTTC	CAWSARLAGLYNEQFF
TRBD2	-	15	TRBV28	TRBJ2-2	TGTGCCAGCAGTTTCCTAGCGGGGGCAACCGGGGAGCTGTTTTTT	CASSFLAGATGELFF
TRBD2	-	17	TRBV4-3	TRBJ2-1	TGCGCCAGCAGCCGAGCACCACTAGCGGGAGCATACAATGAGCAGTTCTTC	CASSRAPLAGAYNEQFF
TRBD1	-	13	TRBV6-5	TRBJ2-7	TGTGCCAGCAGGACAGGGGGTTCCTACGAGCAGTACTTC	CASRTGGSYEQYF
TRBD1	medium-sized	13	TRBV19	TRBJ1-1	TGTGCCAGTAGTAGGCAGGGGGACACTGAAGCTTTCTTT	CASSRQGDTEAFF
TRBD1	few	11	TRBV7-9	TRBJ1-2	TGTGCCAGCCCCAGGGGGGATGGCTACACCTTC	CASPRGDGYTF
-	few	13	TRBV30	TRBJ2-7	TGTGCCTGGCGAGACAGGGCGGGGTACGAGCAGTACTTC	CAWRDRAGYEQYF
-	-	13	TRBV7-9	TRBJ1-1	TGTGCCAGCAGCACTTCGGGGGAATCTGAAGCTTTCTTT	CASSTSGESEAFF
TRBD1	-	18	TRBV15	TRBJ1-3	TGTGCCACCAGCAGAGTTTTACAGGGGACTCTCTCTGGAAACACCATATATTTT	CATSRVLQGTLSGNTIYF
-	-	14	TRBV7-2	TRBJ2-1	TGTGCCAGCAGACCTAAAGGACATCACAATGAGCAGTTCTTC	CASRPKGHHNEQFF
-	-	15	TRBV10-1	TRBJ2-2	TGCGCCAGCAGTCTGGACAGAGCAAACACCGGGGAGCTGTTTTTT	CASSLDRANTGELFF
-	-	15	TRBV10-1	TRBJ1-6	TGCGCCCCTATACGGACGGGGATAGGCAATTCACCCCTCCACTTT	CAPIRTGIGNSPLHF
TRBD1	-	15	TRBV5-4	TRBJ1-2	TGTGCCAGCAGCTTGGTTAAGGGGGCGATGGATGGCTACACCTTC	CASSLVKGAMDGYTF
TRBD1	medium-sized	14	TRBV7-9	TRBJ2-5	TGTGCCAGCAGCCTGACAGGGGGCAAAGAGACCCAGTACTTC	CASSLTGGKETQYF
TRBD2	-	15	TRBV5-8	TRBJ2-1	TGTGCCAGCAGCGCTGTAGCGGGAGTAGGAAATGAGCAGTTCTTC	CASSAVAGVGNEQFF
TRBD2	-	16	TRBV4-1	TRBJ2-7	TGCGCCAGCAGGAGAGGGGGTAGCGGGGATTCCTACGAGCAGTACTTC	CASRRGGSGDSYEQYF